The rows below give T cell receptor beta chains drawn from one sample of a study of technical replicates of blood from a handful of donors. Profiling relied on immunoSEQ multiplex PCR, and the TCRdb table lists in-frame clones only, not all of them. The sample carries about 44,000 clones, 96% recorded once. The sample was T cells isolated from PBMCs. The source is a human donor in good health. CDR3s include the opening cysteine and the closing phenylalanine or tryptophan. The order of the fields is clone size, V gene, D gene, J gene, CDR3 DNA, CDR3 protein. The D gene is left open where the match is weak. The size of a clone is reported for some rows only, either as once, few or many, or as a class for expanded clones.

abundance: -; v_gene: TRBV5-1; d_gene: TRBD1; j_gene: TRBJ2-2; CDR3nt: TGCGCCAGCAGACCCGGGACAGAGAACACCGGGGAGCTGTTTTTT; CDR3aa: CASRPGTENTGELFF
abundance: once; v_gene: TRBV6-1; d_gene: -; j_gene: TRBJ2-7; CDR3nt: TGTGCCAGCAGTGAGGTCGGTTACGAGCAGTACTTC; CDR3aa: CASSEVGYEQYF
abundance: -; v_gene: TRBV5-1; d_gene: TRBD1; j_gene: TRBJ1-2; CDR3nt: TGCGCCAGCAGCGAGGAGGGACAGCCCAACTATGGCTACACCTTC; CDR3aa: CASSEEGQPNYGYTF
abundance: -; v_gene: TRBV28; d_gene: TRBD2; j_gene: TRBJ2-1; CDR3nt: TGTGCCAGCAGTTTTTCTCGACGGGGACTAGCCTACAATGAGCAGTTCTTC; CDR3aa: CASSFSRRGLAYNEQFF
abundance: -; v_gene: TRBV6-1; d_gene: -; j_gene: TRBJ2-1; CDR3nt: TGTGCCAGCAAGAAAGTAGAGTCATACAATGAGCAGTTCTTC; CDR3aa: CASKKVESYNEQFF
abundance: -; v_gene: TRBV30; d_gene: -; j_gene: TRBJ2-7; CDR3nt: TGTGCCTGGAGTAGGTCAGGGGTACAAGAGCAGTACTTC; CDR3aa: CAWSRSGVQEQYF
abundance: -; v_gene: TRBV6-1; d_gene: -; j_gene: TRBJ2-2; CDR3nt: TGTGCCAGCAGTGAACAGGGGAGCACCGGGGAGCTGTTTTTT; CDR3aa: CASSEQGSTGELFF
abundance: -; v_gene: TRBV29-1; d_gene: TRBD1; j_gene: TRBJ1-1; CDR3nt: TGCAGCGGATTCACAGGGGGAACTGAAGCTTTCTTT; CDR3aa: CSGFTGGTEAFF
abundance: -; v_gene: TRBV7-2; d_gene: TRBD1; j_gene: TRBJ1-5; CDR3nt: TGTGCCAGCAGCCTAACAGGGGTCGGTAGCAATCAGCCCCAGCATTTT; CDR3aa: CASSLTGVGSNQPQHF
abundance: -; v_gene: TRBV6-5; d_gene: -; j_gene: TRBJ2-7; CDR3nt: TGTGCCAGCAGCCGCGGGGTATTCTACGAGCAGTACTTC; CDR3aa: CASSRGVFYEQYF
abundance: -; v_gene: TRBV7-9; d_gene: -; j_gene: TRBJ1-2; CDR3nt: TGTGCCAGCAGCCCCCGGGACATCTATGGCTACACCTTC; CDR3aa: CASSPRDIYGYTF
abundance: -; v_gene: TRBV30; d_gene: TRBD2; j_gene: TRBJ2-1; CDR3nt: TGTGCCTGGAGCGGTTGGACTAGCGGGAGGGCCGTTGAAAATGAGCAGTTCTTC; CDR3aa: CAWSGWTSGRAVENEQFF
abundance: -; v_gene: TRBV9; d_gene: TRBD1; j_gene: TRBJ2-7; CDR3nt: TGTGCCAGCAGCCCTTCCGGGACAGGGACCGAGCAGTACTTC; CDR3aa: CASSPSGTGTEQYF
abundance: once; v_gene: TRBV27; d_gene: TRBD1; j_gene: TRBJ1-1; CDR3nt: TGTGCCAGCAGTTTGGGTAAGGGGGCGCATTTGACTGAAGCTTTCTTT; CDR3aa: CASSLGKGAHLTEAFF
abundance: once; v_gene: TRBV9; d_gene: -; j_gene: TRBJ2-7; CDR3nt: TGTGCCAGCAGCGTGAGGGCCGGGCCCCACTACGAGCAGTACTTC; CDR3aa: CASSVRAGPHYEQYF
abundance: -; v_gene: TRBV7-3; d_gene: -; j_gene: TRBJ2-3; CDR3nt: TGTGCCAGCAGCTTAAATGGAGCTCGATCACGGGATACGCAGTATTTT; CDR3aa: CASSLNGARSRDTQYF
abundance: -; v_gene: TRBV6-6; d_gene: -; j_gene: TRBJ2-1; CDR3nt: TGTGCCAGCAGTTACTCGAAACTTCTCAATGAGCAGTTCTTC; CDR3aa: CASSYSKLLNEQFF
abundance: -; v_gene: TRBV6-5; d_gene: TRBD2; j_gene: TRBJ2-3; CDR3nt: TGTGCCAGCAGCACTAGGACTAGTCTCACAGATACGCAGTATTTT; CDR3aa: CASSTRTSLTDTQYF
abundance: -; v_gene: TRBV4-3; d_gene: TRBD1; j_gene: TRBJ1-2; CDR3nt: TGCGCCAGCAGCCAAGAATTGGGACAGGCTGTGAGGGGCTACACCTTC; CDR3aa: CASSQELGQAVRGYTF
abundance: -; v_gene: TRBV4-2; d_gene: TRBD1; j_gene: TRBJ2-7; CDR3nt: TGTGCCAGCAGCCTCACCACCGGGACAGGGTCAGGGTACGAGCAGTACTTC; CDR3aa: CASSLTTGTGSGYEQYF
abundance: -; v_gene: TRBV6-5; d_gene: -; j_gene: TRBJ1-2; CDR3nt: TGTGCCAGCAGTTATAGGGGCCAGGACACGTACGGCTACACCTTC; CDR3aa: CASSYRGQDTYGYTF
abundance: -; v_gene: TRBV27; d_gene: -; j_gene: TRBJ1-3; CDR3nt: TGTGCCACCTCTCTCTCCGGCTCTGGAAACACCATATATTTT; CDR3aa: CATSLSGSGNTIYF
abundance: once; v_gene: TRBV19; d_gene: -; j_gene: TRBJ1-5; CDR3nt: TGTGCCAGTAGTACCGGGGGGGTTAGCAATCAGCCCCAGCATTTT; CDR3aa: CASSTGGVSNQPQHF
abundance: -; v_gene: TRBV7-3; d_gene: TRBD1; j_gene: TRBJ1-1; CDR3nt: TGTGCCAGCAGCCTTACCGGGACAGGCTCGAGAACTGAAGCTTTCTTT; CDR3aa: CASSLTGTGSRTEAFF